The rows below give T cell receptor beta chains drawn from one sample of a study of T cells in Graves' hyperthyroidism and ophthalmopathy. TCRdb re-derived calls from the multiplex PCR reads in MiXCR, one entry per CDR3 protein. The sample includes about 420,000 distinct CDR3 sequences, more than 15% of them seen just once. Specimen: blood. The receptors were sampled from a woman aged 18-30 years with Graves' hyperthyroidism. CDR3s include the opening cysteine and the closing phenylalanine or tryptophan. The order of the fields is V gene, CDR3 protein.

TRBV5-1 | CASSRSPEGETATQYF
TRBV20-1 | CSARGFLAGGRADTQYF
TRBV3-1 | CASTAGGGGASYEQYF
TRBV19 | CASSPTPGANEKLFF
TRBV5-1 | CASSLVWGLAEQETQYF
TRBV30 | CAWSVQGANSPLHF
TRBV5-1 | CASRAEDRGHYNEQFF
TRBV7-9 | CASSLAGTSETQYF
TRBV11-2 | CASSLGREATNTEAFF
TRBV28 | CASSLFGRTIEKLFF
TRBV20-1 | CSAHRPGGYGYTF
TRBV5-1 | CASSFTRGSEQYF
TRBV6-4 | CASSDSGLAGMSYNEQFF
TRBV20-1 | CSAPLLAGGPERREQYF